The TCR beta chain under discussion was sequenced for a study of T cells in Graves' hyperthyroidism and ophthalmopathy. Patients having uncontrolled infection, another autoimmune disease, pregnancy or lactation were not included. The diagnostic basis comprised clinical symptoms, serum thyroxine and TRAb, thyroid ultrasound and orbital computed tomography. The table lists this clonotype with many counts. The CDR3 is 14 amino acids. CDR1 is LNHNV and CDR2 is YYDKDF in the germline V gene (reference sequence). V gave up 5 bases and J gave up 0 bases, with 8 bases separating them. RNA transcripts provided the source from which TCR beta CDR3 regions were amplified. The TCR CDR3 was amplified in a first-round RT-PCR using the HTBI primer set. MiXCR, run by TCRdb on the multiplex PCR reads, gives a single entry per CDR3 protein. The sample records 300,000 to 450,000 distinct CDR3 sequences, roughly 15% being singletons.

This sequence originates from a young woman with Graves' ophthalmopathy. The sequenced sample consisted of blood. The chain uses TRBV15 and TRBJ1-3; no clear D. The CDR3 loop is CATSARGSGNTIYF. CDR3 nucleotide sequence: TGTGCCACCAGCGCCCGGGGCTCTGGAAACACCATATATTTT.